This T cell receptor (beta chain) is from a study of molecular identifiers for immune sequencing clone quantification. Study in general: With replicates, the RNA of about 20,000 or 100,000 naive CD8 cells was split five ways and four were sequenced. Study-level points and caveats: Clones above 20 RNA copies contained over 97% of effector molecules and under 1% of naive molecules.

This clonotype was recorded a few times. Antigen specificity is unknown. The authors sorted naive CD8 T cells as CD8+CD4-CCR7+CD45RA+. Trimming pared 3 bases from V and 6 bases from J, leaving 8 bases between. The CDR3 length is 12 residues. From germline, CDR1 is SNHLY and CDR2 FYNNEI. TCRdb independently ran MiXCR on the PCR reads; one entry per CDR3 protein. In the table there are around 460,000 distinct CDR3 sequences, about a fifth of which are singletons. The clonotype comes from a human donor in good health. Some libraries in this study had Jurkat cell RNA spiked in. The rearrangement joins TRBV2 to TRBJ1-2; no reliable D call. The source material was naive CD8+ T cells from blood, with Jurkat cell RNA spiked in. Indicated subset: FACS-sorted CD8+CD4-CCR7+CD45RA+ naive T cells. Here the CDR3 DNA reads TGTGCCAGCAGTGAGTTGGAGGATGGCTACACCTTC. Translated: CASSELEDGYTF.